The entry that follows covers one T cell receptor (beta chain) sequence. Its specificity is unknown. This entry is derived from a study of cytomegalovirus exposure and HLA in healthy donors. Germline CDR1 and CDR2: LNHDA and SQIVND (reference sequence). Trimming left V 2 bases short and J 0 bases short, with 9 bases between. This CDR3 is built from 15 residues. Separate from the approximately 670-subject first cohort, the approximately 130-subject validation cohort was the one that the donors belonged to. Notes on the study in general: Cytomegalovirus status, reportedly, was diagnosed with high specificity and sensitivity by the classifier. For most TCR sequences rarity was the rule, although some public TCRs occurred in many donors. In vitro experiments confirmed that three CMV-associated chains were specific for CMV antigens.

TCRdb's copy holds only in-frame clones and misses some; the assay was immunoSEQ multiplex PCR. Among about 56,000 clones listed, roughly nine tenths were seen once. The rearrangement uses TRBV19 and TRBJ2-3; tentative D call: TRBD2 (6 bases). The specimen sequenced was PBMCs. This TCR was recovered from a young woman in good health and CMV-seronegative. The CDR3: CASSIRGSSTDTQYF. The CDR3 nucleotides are TGTGCCAGTAGTATACGGGGGTCCAGCACAGATACGCAGTATTTT.